Detailed here is one TCR beta chain. Original analysis: Junction-only sequences without quality scores were provided by ImmunoSEQ, so filtering was different. Assay: immunoSEQ multiplex PCR; the TCRdb copy retains only in-frame clones and omits some. The DNA gave D and trimming, while V, J and clone size come from that table. The data show 300,000 to 400,000 clones, with around four fifths seen just once and roughly a tenth held by the top ten. The CDR3 length is 14 residues. Germline values: CDR1 MDHEN, CDR2 SYDVKM. Trimming pared 4 bases from V and 2 bases from J, leaving 12 bases between. The data derive from a study of shared clonotypes between healthy human individuals. Study background: The donors, a couple of women and three men, were aged 18 to 49.

Naive CD45RA+ and memory CD45RA-negative subsets were split from CD4+ cells. Sequenced sample: memory CD4+ T cells sorted from blood. The subset denotes: CD45RA-negative fraction. The sequence derives from a young man in good health. J is TRBJ2-7 and V is TRBV28, with a weak D call TRBD2 (6 bases). CDR3 coding DNA: TGTGCCAGCAGTTCACCGGGAGTAACCTACGAGCAGTACTTC. Translated: CASSSPGVTYEQYF.